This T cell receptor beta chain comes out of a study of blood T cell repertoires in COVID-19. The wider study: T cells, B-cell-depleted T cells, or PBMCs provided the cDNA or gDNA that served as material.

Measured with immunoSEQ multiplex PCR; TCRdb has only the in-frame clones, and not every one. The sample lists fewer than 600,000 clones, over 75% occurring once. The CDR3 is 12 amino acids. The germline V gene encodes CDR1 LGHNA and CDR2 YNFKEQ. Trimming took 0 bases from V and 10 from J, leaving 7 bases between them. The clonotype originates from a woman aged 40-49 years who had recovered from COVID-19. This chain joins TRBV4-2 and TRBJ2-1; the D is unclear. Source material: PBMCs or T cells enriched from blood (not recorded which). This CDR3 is CASSQDGAEQFF. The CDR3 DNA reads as TGTGCCAGCAGCCAAGATGGAGCGGAGCAGTTCTTC.